The 18 T cell receptor beta chains below were found in one sample sequenced in a study of cytomegalovirus exposure and HLA in healthy donors. 60 Vbeta and 13 Jbeta primers were used in PCR. The repertoire was sequenced with immunoSEQ multiplex PCR; TCRdb's copy has only in-frame clones and lacks some. The listing records around 100,000 clones. The sequenced sample was PBMCs. All receptors derive from a man in his forties or fifties in good health and CMV-seronegative.

The chain combines TRBV15 with TRBJ2-3; D is uncertain. V lost 0 bases and J 6 bases, leaving 7 bases between the germline ends. Germline V gives CDR1 LNHNV, CDR2 YYDKDF (reference sequence). This CDR3 spans 13 amino acids. For the CDR3, the DNA is TGTGCCACCAGCAGAGAAGTAGTGGATACGCAGTATTTT. As protein: CATSREVVDTQYF.

The gene calls are TRBV30 and TRBJ2-3; TRBD2 aligns across 9 bases. Germline CDR1 GTSNPN, CDR2 SVGIG (reference sequence). Trimming cost V 2 bases and J 1 base; bases outside gene matches: 4. The CDR3 is 15 residues long. The DNA of the CDR3 is TGTGCCTGGAGTCTGGCGGGGGGGCGCACAGATACGCAGTATTTT. This translates into CAWSLAGGRTDTQYF.

As regards this clone: Germline is not matched at one junction end, which may reflect a read error. The V call is TRBV18, the J call TRBJ1-2; D perhaps matches TRBD1 (6 bases). There are 15 residues in the CDR3. Germline CDR1 reads KGHSH; CDR2 reads LQKENI. CDR3 amino acids: CASSLQSGTRNGCTF. CDR3 nucleotides: TGTGCCAGCTCACTACAATCCGGGACAAGGAATGGCTGCACCTTC.

V is TRBV6-5 and J is TRBJ1-6, with D possibly matching TRBD1 (5 bases). V lost 10 bases and J 7 bases, leaving 17 bases between the germline ends. Germline V gene lookup returns CDR1 MNHEY and CDR2 SVGAGI. The CDR3 runs to 14 residues. The CDR3 coding sequence is TGTGCCATTGCGCCGCAGGGCCCGAATTCACCCCTCCACTTT. Its protein is CAIAPQGPNSPLHF.

The chain joins TRBV14 to TRBJ2-5; no clear D. V lost 4 bases, J lost 1 base, and 10 bases lay in between. This CDR3 region has 14 residues. CDR1 is SGHDN and CDR2 is FVKESK in the germline V gene. The CDR3 DNA reads TGTGCCAGCAGCCTAAGACATCCCCAAGAGACCCAGTACTTC. Translation gives CASSLRHPQETQYF. The complete variable domain, with remaining parts taken from reference TRBV14 and TRBJ2-5, reads EAGVTQFPSHSVIEKGQTVTLRCDPISGHDNLYWYRRVMGKEIKFLLHFVKESKQDESGMPNNRFLAERTGGTYSTLKVQPAELEDSGVYFCASSLRHPQETQYFGPGTRLLVL.

V is TRBV30 and J is TRBJ2-3; D perhaps matches TRBD1 (7 bases). The length of the CDR3 is 13 residues. CDR1 is GTSNPN and CDR2 is SVGIG in the germline V gene (reference sequence). V dropped 3 bases and J dropped 3 bases, with 10 bases sitting between them. The CDR3 nucleotides read TGTGCCTGGAGCCAGGGGGGTACAGATACGCAGTATTTT. This codes for CAWSQGGTDTQYF.

The genes are TRBV28 and TRBJ1-3, with D uncertain. The CDR3 length is 15 residues. The V end lost 7 bases, the J end lost 8 bases, and 21 bases lay between the germline ends. Germline loops: CDR1 MDHEN, CDR2 SYDVKM. CDR3 residues: CASTKRTPRVDTIYF. CDR3 coding DNA: TGTGCCAGCACAAAAAGGACTCCCCGGGTGGACACCATATATTTT. Full variable domain (rest looked up from reference TRBV28 and TRBJ1-3): DVKVTQSSRYLVKRTGEKVFLECVQDMDHENMFWYRQDPGLGLRLIYFSYDVKMKEKGDIPEGYSVSREKKERFSLILESASTNQTSMYLCASTKRTPRVDTIYFGEGSWLTVV.

The chain couples TRBV12-5 to TRBJ2-3; TRBD1 aligns across 7 bases. V dropped 1 base and J dropped 8; count of bases not matched to a gene: 6. The CDR3 is 14 amino acids. Germline V lookup: CDR1 LGHNT, CDR2 FRNRAP. The CDR3 here is CASGLGRDSGTQYF. In DNA, the CDR3 is TGTGCTAGTGGTTTGGGCCGGGACAGCGGTACGCAGTATTTT.

This rearrangement joins TRBV7-9 to TRBJ1-2; D is ambiguous. The V end lost 0 bases, the J end lost 7 bases, and 15 bases lay between the germline ends. In germline, CDR1 is SEHNR, CDR2 FQNEAQ (reference sequence). This CDR3 is 15 amino acids long. Here the CDR3 reads CASSLAGATKAGYTF. The CDR3 nucleotides are TGTGCCAGCAGCTTAGCGGGAGCCACTAAAGCTGGCTACACCTTC.

The rearrangement joins TRBV18 to TRBJ2-5; TRBD1 is a possible D gene (6 bases). The CDR3 runs to 13 residues. V was shortened by 4 bases and J by 1 base, with 7 bases between the two germline ends. CDR1 is KGHSH and CDR2 is LQKENI in the germline V gene. This chain's CDR3 is CASSLDSQETQYF. CDR3 sequence (DNA): TGTGCCAGCTCACTGGACAGCCAAGAGACCCAGTACTTC.

The V gene is TRBV5-4, the J gene TRBJ2-3; 10 nucleotides agree with TRBD2. The CDR3 spans 16 residues. CDR1 is SGHNT and CDR2 is YYREEE in the germline V gene (reference sequence). Trimming took 3 bases from V and 5 from J; bases not matched to a gene: 9. The CDR3 here is CASSSSGRALGDTQYF. The CDR3 DNA reads TGTGCCAGCAGCTCAAGCGGGAGGGCCCTGGGAGATACGCAGTATTTT.

The gene calls are TRBV7-2 and TRBJ2-1; 7 bases are a match to TRBD2. Germline CDR1 and CDR2: SGHTA and FQGNSA. The CDR3 extends over 13 amino acids. Trimming at V came to 10 bases and at J to 2 bases, leaving 5 bases not matched to a gene. The CDR3 sequence: CATKLAAYNEQFF. CDR3 DNA sequence: TGTGCCACCAAGCTAGCGGCCTACAATGAGCAGTTCTTC.

The rearrangement uses TRBV28 and TRBJ2-7; 7 bases are shared with TRBD1. V shed 3 bases and J 3 bases; nucleotides not matched to a gene: 5. CDR3 length: 14 amino acids. CDR1 and CDR2 from the germline V gene are MDHEN and SYDVKM. The CDR3 here is CASSLDRWGYEQYF. CDR3 in DNA: TGTGCCAGCAGTTTGGACAGGTGGGGCTACGAGCAGTACTTC.

This chain uses TRBV28 with TRBJ1-5; a weak D match, TRBD1 (6 bases). The V gene lost 3 bases and the J gene lost 14 bases, with 17 bases spanning the gap. Germline values: CDR1 MDHEN, CDR2 SYDVKM. The CDR3 runs 13 residues. CDR3 sequence: CASSLVGTQTEHF. The CDR3 DNA reads TGTGCCAGCAGTTTGGTTGGGACACAAACCGAGCATTTT.

The V gene is TRBV27, the J gene TRBJ2-3; maybe TRBD2 (7 bases). From germline, CDR1 is MNHEY and CDR2 SMNVEV (reference sequence). The CDR3 runs to 17 residues. Deletions cut 0 bases from V and 2 bases from J, with 15 bases between. CDR3 bases: TGTGCCAGCAGTTTATCGAAGGGGGGGTGGGACACAGATACGCAGTATTTT. Translating it yields CASSLSKGGWDTDTQYF.

The chain is built from TRBV27 and TRBJ2-3, with D perhaps TRBD1 (5 bases). Deletions cut 5 bases from V and 8 bases from J, with 17 bases between. This CDR3 contains 14 residues. Germline V gene data show CDR1 as MNHEY and CDR2 as SMNVEV (reference sequence). CDR3 DNA: TGTGCCAGCAGTCTAAGACACCAGGGTGTTACGCAGTATTTT. It translates to CASSLRHQGVTQYF.

This chain uses TRBV7-8 with TRBJ1-4; the match to TRBD1 covers 11 bases. Losses at the gene ends were 5 bases for V and 6 bases for J; bases not matched to a gene: 11. Germline assignment: CDR1 SGHVS and CDR2 FQNEAQ. This CDR3 spans 17 amino acids. The CDR3 DNA follows: TGTGCCAGCAGCCCCAGGACAGGGGGCGCCAAGGATGAAAAACTGTTTTTT. Its protein is CASSPRTGGAKDEKLFF. Together with reference TRBV7-8 and TRBJ1-4, the CDR3 gives the full variable domain: GAGVSQSPRYKVAKRGQDVALRCDPISGHVSLFWYQQALGQGPEFLTYFQNEAQLDKSGLPSDRFFAERPEGSVSTLKIQRTQQEDSAVYLCASSPRTGGAKDEKLFFGSGTQLSVL.

The chain recombines TRBV21-1 with TRBJ2-3; the D segment call TRBD2 is taken from the table without a DNA check. TRBV21-1 is shown as a pseudogene. The CDR3 is 9 residues long. CDR3 sequence reads: CVTSRGTYF. DNA for the CDR3: TGTGTGACTTCCCGAGGTACGTATTTT.